This is a list of T cell receptor beta chains from one sample in a study of T cells in Graves' hyperthyroidism and ophthalmopathy. TCRdb called the multiplex PCR reads again in MiXCR, with one record for every CDR3 protein. The sample yields over 90,000 distinct CDR3 sequences, over 45% seen once. Sequencing input: blood. The receptors shown here come from a man between 35 and 55 years old with Graves' hyperthyroidism. CDR3s leave out the opening cysteine and the closing phenylalanine or tryptophan. The D gene is left open where the match is weak. Clone size is given for some rows only: seen once, a few or many times, or a class if the clone is expanded.

clone_size cdr3_length d_call v_call cdr3_aa
NA 12 NA TRBV20-1 SARQQGGSTEAF
many 13 NA TRBV24-1 ATAPAESSYNEQF
many 10 NA TRBV7-9 ASSISGDEQY
many 10 NA TRBV12-3/TRBV12-4 ASSRDRGEQF
NA 13 NA TRBV20-1 SARDRAGGADTQY
NA 12 TRBD1 TRBV29-1 SVSTGTGQETQY
NA 12 TRBD2 TRBV7-6 ASSNLAGYNEQF
medium-sized 12 TRBD1 TRBV15 ATNRGDSDYEAF
NA 12 NA TRBV19 ASRSGDSADTQY
many 11 NA TRBV2 ASKELPQDTQY
many 12 TRBD1 TRBV7-9 ASSPTGMGEKLF
NA 12 NA TRBV3-1 ASSSGHSNTEAY
many 10 NA TRBV9 ASSPTGYEQY
NA 13 NA TRBV11-2 ASSLDGTAQRLAF
NA 13 TRBD1 TRBV10-3 AIREETGLGTEAF
NA 14 NA TRBV2 ASSVSSGGPNSPLH
NA 11 TRBD1 TRBV9 ASSPRGPHEQY
NA 12 NA TRBV7-9 ASSLGSISYEEY
many 12 NA TRBV9 ASTIDSSYNEQF
NA 14 TRBD2 TRBV7-8 ASRPTSGGLYNEQF
few 13 NA TRBV11-3 ASSRREGGNSPLH
NA 12 NA TRBV24-1 ATSEGGVNTEVF
NA 12 NA TRBV7-9 ASSSWTGKEAQY
NA 12 TRBD2 TRBV15 ATSSQAGLETQY
many 12 TRBD2 TRBV6-6 ASSYSGLAYEQY
many 13 NA TRBV9 ASSVKADPNSPLH
once 10 TRBD1 TRBV24-1 ATSDLGQRLL
many 11 NA TRBV9 ASSVEGDNEQF
NA 11 NA TRBV9 ASSAPGPDTQY
NA 12 TRBD1 TRBV7-2 ASSLVGTGSGYT
many 11 TRBD1 TRBV11-3 ASSETGPYEQY
many 13 NA TRBV6-5 ASSYSRDFQETQY
many 12 NA TRBV19 ASSIGTANYGYT
NA 12 NA TRBV20-1 SAGPSGEQEALY
few 15 TRBD2 TRBV24-1 ASSLKGLAGPQETQY
many 13 NA TRBV7-6 ASSFGGLSTDTQY
NA 15 NA TRBV2 ASSEGWGGSGTTGAS
many 13 NA TRBV5-1 ASSWEGGTYNEQF
many 11 NA TRBV7-3 ASSRSLGETQY
many 12 NA TRBV4-1 ASSPLGGLNTQY
NA 16 NA TRBV24-1 ATSAREGAVTMNTEAF
NA 17 TRBD1 TRBV6-1 ASRKAGTGVLVSGNTIY
NA 16 TRBD2 TRBV7-9 ASSLRDGTSGLGETQY
many 13 TRBD1 TRBV5-1 ASSLVTGDSGELF
NA 14 TRBD2 TRBV12-3/TRBV12-4 ASSWTSGGYTGELF
NA 11 NA TRBV2 ASSTRFYFEAF
many 11 NA TRBV19 ASSIGVGTEAF
many 12 NA TRBV20-1 SARGDSGTDTQY